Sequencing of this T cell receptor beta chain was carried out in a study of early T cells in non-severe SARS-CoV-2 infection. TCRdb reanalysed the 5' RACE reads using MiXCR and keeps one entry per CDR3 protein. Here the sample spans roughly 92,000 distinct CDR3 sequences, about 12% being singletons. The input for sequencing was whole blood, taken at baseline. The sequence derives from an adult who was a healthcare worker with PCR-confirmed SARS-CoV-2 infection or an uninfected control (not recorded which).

In DNA, the CDR3 is TGTGCCAGCACCCGGGGACTGAGTGATAGCAATCAGCCCCAGCATTTT. It yields the protein CASTRGLSDSNQPQHF. The rearrangement links TRBV28 to TRBJ1-5, with D perhaps matching TRBD1 (5 bases). The germline gives CDR1 MDHEN, CDR2 SYDVKM. The CDR3 loop spans 16 amino acids. Trimming left V 7 bases short and J 0 bases short, with 16 bases between.